Included here is one TCR beta chain sequence, with context. The sample is drawn from a study of blood T cell repertoires in COVID-19. Whole-study context: The United States, Italy and Spain provided the acute and convalescent COVID-19 samples. T cells, B-cell-depleted T cells, or PBMCs provided the cDNA or gDNA that served as material.

V trimming: 5 bases; J trimming: 7 bases; junction bases outside the gene matches: 9. Looked up from germline, CDR1 is ENHRY and CDR2 is SYGVKD. This CDR3 contains 14 residues. Original methodology: Using reference gene primer amplification, nucleated cell counts were estimated. The repertoire was sequenced with immunoSEQ multiplex PCR; TCRdb's copy has only in-frame clones and lacks some. That table supplies the V and J calls and clone size; D and trimming were determined from the DNA. The table shows about 45,000 clones, with 85% to 95% occurring only once. This receptor was taken from a human donor in a cohort sampled during active COVID-19. The V call is TRBV10-3, the J call TRBJ2-7; TRBD1 matches at 9 bases. Sequencing was performed on peripheral blood. CDR3 in amino acids: CAISPRDRVQEQYF. The CDR3 nucleotides read TGTGCCATCAGTCCCCGGGACAGGGTTCAAGAGCAGTACTTC.